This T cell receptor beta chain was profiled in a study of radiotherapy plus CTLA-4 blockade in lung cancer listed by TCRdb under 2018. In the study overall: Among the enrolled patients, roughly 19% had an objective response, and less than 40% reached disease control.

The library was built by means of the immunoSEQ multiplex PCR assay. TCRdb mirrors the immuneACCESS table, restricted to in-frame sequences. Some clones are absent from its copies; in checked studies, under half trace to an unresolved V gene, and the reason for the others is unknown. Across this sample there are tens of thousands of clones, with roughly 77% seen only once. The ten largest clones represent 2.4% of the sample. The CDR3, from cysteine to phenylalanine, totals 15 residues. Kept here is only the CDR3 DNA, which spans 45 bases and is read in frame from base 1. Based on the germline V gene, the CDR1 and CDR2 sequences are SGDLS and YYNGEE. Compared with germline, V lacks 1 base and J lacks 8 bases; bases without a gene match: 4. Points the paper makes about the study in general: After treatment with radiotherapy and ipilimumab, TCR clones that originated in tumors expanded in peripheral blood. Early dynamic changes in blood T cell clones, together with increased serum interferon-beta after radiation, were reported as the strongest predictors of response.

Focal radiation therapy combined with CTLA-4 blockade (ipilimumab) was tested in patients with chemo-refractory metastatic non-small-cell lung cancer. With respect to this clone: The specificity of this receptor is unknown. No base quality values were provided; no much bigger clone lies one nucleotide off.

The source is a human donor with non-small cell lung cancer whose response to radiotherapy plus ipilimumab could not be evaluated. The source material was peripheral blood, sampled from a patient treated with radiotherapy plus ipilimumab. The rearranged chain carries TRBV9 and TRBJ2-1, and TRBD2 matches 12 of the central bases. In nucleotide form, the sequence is TGTGCCAGCAGCGTAAATCGACTAGCGGGGGATGAGCAGTTCTTC. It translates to CASSVNRLAGDEQFF.